Listed below are T cell receptor beta chains from one sample, sequenced in a study of Graves' ophthalmopathy and Graves' hyperthyroidism. TCRdb reprocessed the multiplex PCR reads with MiXCR, giving one entry per CDR3 protein. This table has a few hundred thousand distinct CDR3 sequences, just under 40% appearing once. Material for sequencing was peripheral blood or thyroid tissue (not recorded which). The source is an adult man with Graves' hyperthyroidism. CDR3s include the opening cysteine and the closing phenylalanine or tryptophan. The D gene is left open where the match is weak. The size field is filled for only some rows; it gives once, few, many or a size class.

TRBV5-1	TRBJ2-7	TRBD2	many	CASSPISTSDLGHEQYF	TGCGCCAGCAGCCCGATCTCGACTAGCGACCTCGGTCACGAGCAGTACTTC
TRBV29-1	TRBJ1-5	TRBD1	NA	CSVYDRGNQPQHF	TGCAGCGTCTACGACAGGGGCAATCAGCCCCAGCATTTT
TRBV5-8	TRBJ1-1	TRBD1	few	CASSPPTGVGTEAFF	TGTGCCAGCAGCCCACCGACAGGGGTGGGTACTGAAGCTTTCTTT
TRBV12-3/TRBV12-4	TRBJ2-7	NA	many	CASSLLELGEQYF	TGTGCCAGCAGTTTATTGGAATTGGGCGAGCAGTACTTC
TRBV20-1	TRBJ1-1	TRBD1	NA	CSASVDRDTEAFF	TGCAGTGCTAGCGTCGACAGGGACACTGAAGCTTTCTTT
TRBV20-1	TRBJ2-3	TRBD1	NA	CSARWTGSTDTQYF	TGCAGTGCTAGGTGGACAGGGAGCACAGATACGCAGTATTTT
TRBV7-9	TRBJ2-6	NA	many	CASSFQGAAGANVLTF	TGTGCCAGCAGCTTCCAGGGAGCGGCTGGGGCCAACGTCCTGACTTTC
TRBV19	TRBJ2-7	NA	many	CASSTLGSYEQYF	TGTGCCAGTAGTACCCTGGGGTCCTACGAGCAGTACTTC
TRBV2	TRBJ1-6	NA	few	CASSGRGPGSPLHF	TGTGCCAGCAGTGGGCGGGGGCCCGGTTCACCCCTCCACTTT
TRBV10-3	TRBJ1-5	NA	many	CAISDRGENQPQHF	TGTGCCATCAGTGATCGGGGGGAAAATCAGCCCCAGCATTTT
TRBV13	TRBJ2-5	TRBD2	NA	CASSIWGGYQETQYF	TGTGCCAGCAGTATATGGGGGGGGTACCAAGAGACCCAGTACTTC
TRBV2	TRBJ1-2	TRBD1	NA	CASSDRGWQETRGYTF	TGTGCCAGCAGTGACAGGGGGTGGCAAGAGACCCGTGGCTACACCTTC
TRBV9	TRBJ2-7	NA	many	CASSASPGLDCEQYF	TGTGCCAGCAGCGCCTCCCCGGGCCTCGACTGCGAGCAGTACTTC
TRBV12-3/TRBV12-4	TRBJ2-2	NA	NA	CASTITTGTGELFF	TGTGCCAGCACTATCACCACAGGGACCGGGGAGCTGTTTTTT
TRBV29-1	TRBJ1-4	NA	NA	CSVGGGLAEKLFF	TGCAGCGTTGGTGGGGGGCTAGCGGAAAAACTGTTTTTT
TRBV5-1	TRBJ2-2	NA	few	CASSLASGLNTGELFF	TGCGCCAGCAGCTTGGCCAGCGGGTTGAACACCGGGGAGCTGTTTTTT
TRBV19	TRBJ1-1	NA	many	CASSFGNEAFF	TGTGCCAGTAGTTTTGGGAATGAAGCTTTCTTT
TRBV12-3/TRBV12-4	TRBJ1-4	NA	once	CASSAGRDKLFF	TGTGCCAGCAGTGCAGGGAGGGATAAACTGTTTTTT
TRBV7-3	TRBJ1-3	NA	NA	CASSFNAGEFGNTIYF	TGTGCCAGCAGCTTTAACGCCGGGGAATTTGGGAACACCATATATTTT
TRBV29-1	TRBJ1-3	TRBD1	NA	CSVEGGGGNTIYF	TGCAGCGTTGAAGGAGGGGGCGGAAACACCATATATTTT
TRBV9	TRBJ2-2	TRBD2	NA	CASSGWGGTTGELFF	TGTGCCAGCAGCGGGTGGGGGGGGACCACCGGGGAGCTGTTTTTT
TRBV20-1	TRBJ1-1	NA	NA	CSASRGEGNTEAFF	TGCAGTGCTAGTAGAGGGGAGGGAAACACTGAAGCTTTCTTT
TRBV9	TRBJ2-7	TRBD2	NA	CASSLYSSGSYEQYF	TGTGCCAGCAGCTTATATTCTAGCGGGAGTTACGAGCAGTACTTC
TRBV20-1	TRBJ1-5	TRBD1	many	CSAKQGNSNQPQHF	TGCAGTGCTAAACAGGGGAATAGCAATCAGCCCCAGCATTTT
TRBV20-1	TRBJ2-5	TRBD1	many	CSARDLGQGAQETQYF	TGCAGTGCTAGAGATCTGGGACAGGGGGCCCAAGAGACCCAGTACTTC
TRBV19	TRBJ1-3	NA	NA	CASRVAGSGNTIYF	TGTGCCAGTAGGGTGGCAGGCTCTGGAAACACCATATATTTT
TRBV7-8	TRBJ2-5	NA	NA	CASSRRGGPAGAQETQYF	TGTGCCAGCAGCCGTAGGGGGGGGCCCGCGGGTGCCCAAGAGACCCAGTACTTC
TRBV7-9	TRBJ1-6	TRBD1	many	CASSLVEAGGSNSPLHF	TGTGCCAGCAGCTTAGTTGAGGCAGGGGGTTCTAATTCACCCCTCCACTTT
TRBV13	TRBJ1-6	TRBD1	many	CASNLQGARNSPLHF	TGTGCCAGCAACCTTCAGGGGGCGCGCAATTCACCCCTCCACTTT
TRBV5-6	TRBJ2-7	NA	NA	CASSLVAGLNYEQYF	TGTGCCAGCAGCTTGGTCGCAGGTCTAAACTACGAGCAGTACTTC
TRBV7-2	TRBJ1-1	NA	NA	CASSLKGTSTEAFF	TGTGCCAGCAGCCTAAAGGGTACGAGCACTGAAGCTTTCTTT
TRBV5-1	TRBJ2-5	TRBD2	many	CASSKGLGEETQYF	TGCGCCAGCAGCAAAGGACTAGGGGAAGAGACCCAGTACTTC
TRBV19	TRBJ1-1	NA	many	CASSPRGGTNTEAFF	TGTGCCAGTAGTCCACGGGGGGGTACGAACACTGAAGCTTTCTTT
TRBV19	TRBJ1-5	NA	many	CASSPPAGNQPQHF	TGTGCCAGTAGTCCTCCCGCTGGCAATCAGCCCCAGCATTTT
TRBV2	TRBJ2-3	TRBD1	NA	CASSEEGGQGSDTQYF	TGTGCCAGCAGTGAAGAGGGGGGACAGGGTTCAGATACGCAGTATTTT
TRBV7-6	TRBJ2-5	TRBD2	NA	CASSSRSSGGETQYF	TGTGCCAGCAGCTCCCGGTCTAGCGGGGGAGAGACCCAGTACTTC
TRBV15	TRBJ2-6	NA	once	CATSRGGNMANVLTF	TGTGCCACCAGCAGAGGGGGGAACATGGCCAACGTCCTGACTTTC
TRBV4-1	TRBJ1-1	TRBD1	many	CASSTQTGMGTEAFF	TGCGCCAGCAGCACCCAGACAGGGATGGGCACTGAAGCTTTCTTT
TRBV12-3/TRBV12-4	TRBJ2-5	TRBD1	many	CASSLGQGAETQYF	TGTGCCAGCAGTTTGGGGCAGGGGGCCGAGACCCAGTACTTC
TRBV5-4	TRBJ1-1	NA	few	CASSSLGRTEAFF	TGTGCCAGCAGCTCGCTCGGTCGGACTGAAGCTTTCTTT
TRBV7-9	TRBJ1-6	TRBD1	NA	CASSEGQGTYLHF	TGTGCCAGCAGCGAGGGACAGGGGACATACCTCCACTTT
TRBV7-2	TRBJ2-7	TRBD1	NA	CASSLDFGDSAYEQYF	TGTGCCAGCAGCTTAGATTTCGGGGACAGTGCCTACGAGCAGTACTTC
TRBV5-1	TRBJ2-7	NA	many	CASSFTGDEPYYEQYF	TGCGCCAGCAGCTTTACGGGGGACGAACCCTACTACGAGCAGTACTTC
TRBV20-1	TRBJ1-1	NA	many	CSALKNTEAFF	TGCAGTGCCCTGAAGAACACTGAAGCTTTCTTT
TRBV4-1	TRBJ1-2	NA	NA	CASSQDGGYTF	TGCGCCAGCAGCCAAGACGGAGGCTACACCTTC
TRBV2	TRBJ2-7	NA	NA	CASSELQYF	TGTGCCAGCAGTGAGCTACAGTACTTC
TRBV7-9	TRBJ1-2	NA	many	CASSLPGLYFGYTF	TGTGCCAGCAGCCTACCGGGACTATACTTTGGCTACACCTTC
TRBV15	TRBJ2-3	TRBD2	many	CATSRAGREADTQYF	TGTGCCACCAGCAGGGCGGGGAGGGAGGCAGATACGCAGTATTTT
TRBV6-6	TRBJ2-5	TRBD1	NA	CASSEGTGRGETQYF	TGTGCCAGCAGTGAAGGGACAGGGAGGGGGGAGACCCAGTACTTC
TRBV12-3/TRBV12-4	TRBJ1-6	NA	many	CASSPSPHGLDSPLHF	TGTGCCAGCAGTCCCTCCCCTCATGGCTTGGATTCACCCCTCCACTTT
TRBV29-1	TRBJ2-7	TRBD2	NA	CSVVGGSSYEQYF	TGCAGCGTCGTTGGCGGGAGCTCCTACGAGCAGTACTTC
TRBV29-1	TRBJ2-7	TRBD1	NA	CSVLTGGGEQYF	TGCAGCGTTCTTACAGGGGGCGGCGAGCAGTACTTC